This T cell receptor (beta chain) stems from a study of spatial heterogeneity in lung cancer. General study findings and limits: Ubiquitous expanded tumor TCRs showed up in blood more at resection than follow-up.

Trimming removed 6 bases from V and 0 bases from J, with 18 bases in between. CDR3 size: 16 residues. CDR1 and CDR2 from the germline V gene are MNHNY and SVGAGI (reference sequence). Time point: sample taken at primary tumor resection. Unsorted samples of tumor, nontumor lung or frozen PBMC had their whole RNA sequenced. TCRdb called the 5' RACE reads again in MiXCR, with one record for every CDR3 protein. The sample records roughly 82,000 distinct CDR3 sequences, 10% to 15% being singletons. This clonotype was detected only a few times. What it recognizes is unknown. Here the sequenced sample was PBMCs, taken at surgery. The chain has TRBV6-6 and TRBJ2-7; D might be TRBD1 or TRBD2, each matching 5 bases. The sequence was obtained from a male donor with early-stage non-small cell lung cancer. The CDR3 DNA sequence: TGTGCCAGCAGAACGGGGTGGGGACGTAGCTCCTACGAGCAGTACTTC. It yields the protein CASRTGWGRSSYEQYF.